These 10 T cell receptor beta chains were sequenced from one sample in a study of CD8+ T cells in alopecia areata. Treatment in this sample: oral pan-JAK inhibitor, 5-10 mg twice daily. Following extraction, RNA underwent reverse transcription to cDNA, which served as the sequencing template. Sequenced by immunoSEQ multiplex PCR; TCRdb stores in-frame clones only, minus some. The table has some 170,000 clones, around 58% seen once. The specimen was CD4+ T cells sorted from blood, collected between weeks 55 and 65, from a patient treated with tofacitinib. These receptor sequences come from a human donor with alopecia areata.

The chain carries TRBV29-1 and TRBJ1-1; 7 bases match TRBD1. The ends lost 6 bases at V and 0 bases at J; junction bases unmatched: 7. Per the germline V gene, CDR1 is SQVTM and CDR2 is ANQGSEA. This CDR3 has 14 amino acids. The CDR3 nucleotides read TGCAGCGTCCCCAGGGGGAACATGAACACTGAAGCTTTCTTT. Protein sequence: CSVPRGNMNTEAFF.

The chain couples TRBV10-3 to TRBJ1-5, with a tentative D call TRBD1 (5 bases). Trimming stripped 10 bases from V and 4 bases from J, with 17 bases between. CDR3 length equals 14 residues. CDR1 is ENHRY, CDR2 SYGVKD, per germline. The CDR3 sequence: CATRTGTENQPQHF. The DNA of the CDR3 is TGTGCCACGAGGACCGGGACGGAGAATCAGCCCCAGCATTTT.

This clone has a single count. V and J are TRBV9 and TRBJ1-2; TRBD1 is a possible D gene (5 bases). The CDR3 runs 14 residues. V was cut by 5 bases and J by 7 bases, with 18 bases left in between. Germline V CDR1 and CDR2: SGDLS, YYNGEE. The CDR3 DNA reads TGTGCCAGCAGTGCCCCGGGGAGGGGAGCTGGCTACACCTTC. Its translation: CASSAPGRGAGYTF.

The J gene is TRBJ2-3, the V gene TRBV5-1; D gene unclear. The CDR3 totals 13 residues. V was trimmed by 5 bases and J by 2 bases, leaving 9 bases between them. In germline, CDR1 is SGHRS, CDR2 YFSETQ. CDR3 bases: TGCGCCAGCAGGGTGGGGTTCACAGATACGCAGTATTTT. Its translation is CASRVGFTDTQYF.

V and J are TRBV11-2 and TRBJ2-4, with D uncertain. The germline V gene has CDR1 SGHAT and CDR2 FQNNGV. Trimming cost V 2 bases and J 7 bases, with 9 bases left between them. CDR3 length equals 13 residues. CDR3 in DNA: TGTGCCAGCAGCTTAAGTCATTTGAACATTCAGTACTTC. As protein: CASSLSHLNIQYF.

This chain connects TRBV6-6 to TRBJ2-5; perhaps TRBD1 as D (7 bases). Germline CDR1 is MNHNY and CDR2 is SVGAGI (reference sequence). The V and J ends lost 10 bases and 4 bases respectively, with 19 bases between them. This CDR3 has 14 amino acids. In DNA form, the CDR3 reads TGTGCCACCCAGGGGGGCGAGGGTCGAGAGACCCAGTACTTC. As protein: CATQGGEGRETQYF.

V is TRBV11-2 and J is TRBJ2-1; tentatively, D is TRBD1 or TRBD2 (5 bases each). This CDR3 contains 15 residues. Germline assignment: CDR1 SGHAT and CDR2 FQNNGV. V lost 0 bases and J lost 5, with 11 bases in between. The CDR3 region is CASSLEGGGHNEQFF. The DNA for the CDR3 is TGTGCCAGCAGCTTAGAGGGTGGGGGTCACAATGAGCAGTTCTTC. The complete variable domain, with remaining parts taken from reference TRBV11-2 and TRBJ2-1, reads EAGVAQSPRYKIIEKRQSVAFWCNPISGHATLYWYQQILGQGPKLLIQFQNNGVVDDSQLPKDRFSAERLKGVDSTLKIQPAKLEDSAVYLCASSLEGGGHNEQFFGPGTRLTVL.

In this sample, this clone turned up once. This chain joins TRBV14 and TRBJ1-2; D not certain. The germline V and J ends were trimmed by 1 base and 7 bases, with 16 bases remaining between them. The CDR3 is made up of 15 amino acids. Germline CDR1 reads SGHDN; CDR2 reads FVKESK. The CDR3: CASSQAGSGKGGYTF. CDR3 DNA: TGTGCCAGCAGCCAAGCCGGATCCGGGAAAGGTGGCTACACCTTC.

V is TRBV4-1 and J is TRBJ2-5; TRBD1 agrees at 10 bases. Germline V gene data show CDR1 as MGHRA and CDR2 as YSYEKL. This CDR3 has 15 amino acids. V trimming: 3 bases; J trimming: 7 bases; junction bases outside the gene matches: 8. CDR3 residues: CASSHRDRGVGTQYF. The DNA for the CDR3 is TGCGCCAGCAGCCACCGGGACAGGGGAGTTGGGACCCAGTACTTC.

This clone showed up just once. The CDR3 DNA sequence: TGTGCCAGCAGCCCAACCCCGGGACAGAGCTCCTACAATGAGCAGTTCTTC. This sequence encodes CASSPTPGQSSYNEQFF. This sequence joins TRBV7-3 and TRBJ2-1, with 7 bases fitting TRBD1. Trimming removed 5 bases from V and 0 bases from J; junction bases left unmatched: 10. This CDR3 is 17 amino acids long. Germline V gene lookup returns CDR1 SGHTA and CDR2 FQGTGA.